This T cell receptor beta chain was observed in a study of cytomegalovirus exposure and HLA in healthy donors. Study-level results: Cytomegalovirus status was reportedly diagnosed by the classifier with high sensitivity and specificity. Across all donors, roughly uniform sequencing depth was an assumption of the presence/absence analyses.

PCR was performed using 60 Vbeta and 13 Jbeta primers. Clones were sequenced by immunoSEQ multiplex PCR, and TCRdb holds only the in-frame ones, with some missing. The sample lists some 170,000 clones; around 90% were seen once. This clone was observed a few times. The target antigen is unknown. Healthy people donating bone marrow made up the donors. The CDR3 has 14 amino acids. V lost 3 bases to trimming and J lost 8 bases; unmatched junction nucleotides: 6. Germline V gene sequence: CDR1 SGHNT, CDR2 YENEEA. J is TRBJ1-3 and V is TRBV11-3, with TRBD1 identical over 8 bases. Sequencing was done on a sample of PBMCs. This TCR was recovered from a woman between 25 and 40 years old in good health and CMV-seronegative. CDR3 protein: CASSLGDRGDTIYF. CDR3 DNA sequence: TGTGCCAGCAGCTTGGGCGACAGGGGTGACACCATATATTTT.